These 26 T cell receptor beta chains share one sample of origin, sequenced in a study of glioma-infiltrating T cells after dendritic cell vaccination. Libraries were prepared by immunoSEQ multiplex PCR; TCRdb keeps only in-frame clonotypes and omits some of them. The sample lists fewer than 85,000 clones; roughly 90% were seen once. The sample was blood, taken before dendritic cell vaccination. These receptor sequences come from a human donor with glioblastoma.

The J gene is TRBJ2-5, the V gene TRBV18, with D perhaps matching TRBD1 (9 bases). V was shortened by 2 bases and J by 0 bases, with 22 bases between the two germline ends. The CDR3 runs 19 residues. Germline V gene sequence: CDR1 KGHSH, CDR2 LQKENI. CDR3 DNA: TGTGCCAGCTCACCATCCACAGGGGGCGGGAGGCTGGACCAAGAGACCCAGTACTTC. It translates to CASSPSTGGGRLDQETQYF.

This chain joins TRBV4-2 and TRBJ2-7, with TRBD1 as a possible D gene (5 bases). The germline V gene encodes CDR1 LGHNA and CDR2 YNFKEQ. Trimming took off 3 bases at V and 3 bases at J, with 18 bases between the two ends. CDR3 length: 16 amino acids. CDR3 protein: CASSHALGVGFYEQYF. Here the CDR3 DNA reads TGTGCCAGCAGCCATGCCTTAGGGGTAGGCTTCTACGAGCAGTACTTC.

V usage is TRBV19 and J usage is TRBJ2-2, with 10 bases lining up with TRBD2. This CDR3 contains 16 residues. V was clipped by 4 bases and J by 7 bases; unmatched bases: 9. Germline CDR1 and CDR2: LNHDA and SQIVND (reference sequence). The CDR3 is CASSTRAGGPVGELFF. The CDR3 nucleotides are TGTGCCAGTAGTACGCGAGCGGGGGGGCCAGTCGGGGAGCTGTTTTTT.

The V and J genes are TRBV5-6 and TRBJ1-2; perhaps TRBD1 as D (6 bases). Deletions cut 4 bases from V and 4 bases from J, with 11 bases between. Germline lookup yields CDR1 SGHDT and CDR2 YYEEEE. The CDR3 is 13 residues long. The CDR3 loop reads CASSPGHRYGYTF. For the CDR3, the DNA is TGTGCCAGCAGCCCGGGACACCGCTATGGCTACACCTTC.

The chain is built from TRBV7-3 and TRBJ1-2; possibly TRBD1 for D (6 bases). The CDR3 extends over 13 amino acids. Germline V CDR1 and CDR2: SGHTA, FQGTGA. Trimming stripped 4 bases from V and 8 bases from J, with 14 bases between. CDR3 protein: CASSWTGGGGYTF. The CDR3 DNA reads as TGTGCCAGCAGCTGGACGGGGGGCGGAGGCTACACCTTC.

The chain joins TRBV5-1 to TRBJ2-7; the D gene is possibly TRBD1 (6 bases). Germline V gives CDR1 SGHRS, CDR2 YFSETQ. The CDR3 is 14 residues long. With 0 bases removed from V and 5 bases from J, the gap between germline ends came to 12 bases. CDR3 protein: CASSLAWDTDEQYF. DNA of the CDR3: TGCGCCAGCAGCTTGGCCTGGGACACCGACGAGCAGTACTTC.

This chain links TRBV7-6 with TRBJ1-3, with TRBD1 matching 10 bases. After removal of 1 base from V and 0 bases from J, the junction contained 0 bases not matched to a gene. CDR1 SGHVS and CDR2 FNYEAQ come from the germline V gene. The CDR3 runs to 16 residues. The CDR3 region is CASSLGTGGSGNTIYF. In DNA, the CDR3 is TGTGCCAGCAGCTTAGGGACAGGGGGCTCTGGAAACACCATATATTTT.

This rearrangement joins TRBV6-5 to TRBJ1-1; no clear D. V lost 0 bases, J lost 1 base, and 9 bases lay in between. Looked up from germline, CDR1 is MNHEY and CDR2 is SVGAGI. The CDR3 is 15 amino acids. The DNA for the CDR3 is TGTGCCAGCAGTTACTCGAGAGGGTGGAACACTGAAGCTTTCTTT. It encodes CASSYSRGWNTEAFF.

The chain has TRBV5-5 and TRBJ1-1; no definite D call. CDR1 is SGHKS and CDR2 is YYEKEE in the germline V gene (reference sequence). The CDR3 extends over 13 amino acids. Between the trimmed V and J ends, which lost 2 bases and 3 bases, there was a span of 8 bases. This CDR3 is CASSFAAYTEAFF. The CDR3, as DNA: TGTGCCAGCAGCTTCGCGGCATACACTGAAGCTTTCTTT.

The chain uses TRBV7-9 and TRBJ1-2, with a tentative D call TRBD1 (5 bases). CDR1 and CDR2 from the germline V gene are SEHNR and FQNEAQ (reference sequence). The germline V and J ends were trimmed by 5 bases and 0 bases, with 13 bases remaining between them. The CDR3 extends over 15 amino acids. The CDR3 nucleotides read TGTGCCAGCAGCCCACCGGGGGGTCCTAACTATGGCTACACCTTC. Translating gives CASSPPGGPNYGYTF.

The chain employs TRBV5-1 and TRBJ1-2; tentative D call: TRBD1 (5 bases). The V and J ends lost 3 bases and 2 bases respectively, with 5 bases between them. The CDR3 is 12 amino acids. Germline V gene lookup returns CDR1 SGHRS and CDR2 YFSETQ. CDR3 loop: CASSWGNYGYTF. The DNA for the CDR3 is TGCGCCAGCAGCTGGGGCAACTATGGCTACACCTTC.

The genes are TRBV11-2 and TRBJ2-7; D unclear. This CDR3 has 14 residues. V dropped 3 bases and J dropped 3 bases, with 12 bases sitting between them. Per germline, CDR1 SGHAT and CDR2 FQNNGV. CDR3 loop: CASSFFQDNYEQYF. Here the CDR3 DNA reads TGTGCCAGCAGCTTCTTTCAGGATAACTACGAGCAGTACTTC.

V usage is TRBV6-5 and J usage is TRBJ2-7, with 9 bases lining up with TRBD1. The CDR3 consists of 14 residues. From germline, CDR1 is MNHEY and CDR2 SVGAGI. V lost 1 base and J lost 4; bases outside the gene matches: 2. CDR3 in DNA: TGTGCCAGCAGTTACTTGGGACAGGGTTACGAGCAGTACTTC. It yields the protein CASSYLGQGYEQYF.

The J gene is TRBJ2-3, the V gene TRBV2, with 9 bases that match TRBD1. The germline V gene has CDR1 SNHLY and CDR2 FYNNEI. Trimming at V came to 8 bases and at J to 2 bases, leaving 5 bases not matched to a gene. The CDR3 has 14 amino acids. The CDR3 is CASGDREDTDTQYF. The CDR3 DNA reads TGTGCCAGCGGGGACAGGGAAGACACAGATACGCAGTATTTT.

The CDR3 loop reads CASSERGHTEAFF. The CDR3 nucleotides read TGTGCCAGCAGTGAGAGGGGGCACACTGAAGCTTTCTTT. The chain has TRBV2 and TRBJ1-1, with 7 bases fitting TRBD1. With V trimmed by 3 bases and J by 3 bases, 1 base remained unmatched. Germline V lookup: CDR1 SNHLY, CDR2 FYNNEI. CDR3 length equals 13 residues.

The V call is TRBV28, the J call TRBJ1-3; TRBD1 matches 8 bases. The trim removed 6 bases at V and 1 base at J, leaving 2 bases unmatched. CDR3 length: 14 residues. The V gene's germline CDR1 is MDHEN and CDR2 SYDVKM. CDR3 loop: CASRDRVSGNTIYF. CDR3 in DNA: TGTGCCAGCAGGGACAGGGTATCTGGAAACACCATATATTTT.

Here the CDR3 DNA reads TGTGCCAGCAGCCCCGACTCGGTCGGTGAGCAGTTCTTC. It translates to CASSPDSVGEQFF. The chain links TRBV7-3 to TRBJ2-1, with D hard to call. CDR1 and CDR2 (germline): SGHTA, FQGTGA. V was clipped by 5 bases and J by 9 bases, with 14 bases between them. CDR3 length: 13 residues.

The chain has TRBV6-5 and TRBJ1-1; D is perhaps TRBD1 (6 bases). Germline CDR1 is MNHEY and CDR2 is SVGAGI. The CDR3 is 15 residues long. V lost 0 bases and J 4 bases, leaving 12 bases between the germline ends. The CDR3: CASSYSGEGGTEAFF. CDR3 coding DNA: TGTGCCAGCAGTTACTCAGGGGAGGGGGGCACTGAAGCTTTCTTT.

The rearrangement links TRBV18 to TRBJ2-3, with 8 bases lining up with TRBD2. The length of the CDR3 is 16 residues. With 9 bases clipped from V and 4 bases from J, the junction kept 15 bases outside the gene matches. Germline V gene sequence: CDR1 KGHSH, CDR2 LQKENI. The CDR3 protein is CASQSTGSGIADTQYF. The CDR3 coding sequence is TGTGCCAGTCAATCCACGGGTAGCGGGATCGCAGATACGCAGTATTTT.

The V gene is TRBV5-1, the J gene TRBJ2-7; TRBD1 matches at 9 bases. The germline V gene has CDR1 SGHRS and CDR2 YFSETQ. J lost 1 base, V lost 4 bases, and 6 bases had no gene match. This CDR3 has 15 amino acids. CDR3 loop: CASSDTGTGSYEQYF. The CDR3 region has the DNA TGCGCCAGCAGCGATACCGGGACAGGGTCCTACGAGCAGTACTTC.

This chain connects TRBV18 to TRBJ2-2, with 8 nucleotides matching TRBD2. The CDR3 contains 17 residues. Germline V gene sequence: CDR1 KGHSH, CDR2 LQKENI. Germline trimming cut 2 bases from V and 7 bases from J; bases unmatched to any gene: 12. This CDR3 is CASSPRIERERSGELFF. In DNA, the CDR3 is TGTGCCAGCTCACCAAGGATCGAGCGGGAGAGGAGCGGGGAGCTGTTTTTT.

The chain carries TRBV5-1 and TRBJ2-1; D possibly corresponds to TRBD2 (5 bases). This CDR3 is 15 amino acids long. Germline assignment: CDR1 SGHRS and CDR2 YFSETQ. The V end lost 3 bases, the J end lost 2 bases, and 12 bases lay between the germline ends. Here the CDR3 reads CASSSPGRAYNEQFF. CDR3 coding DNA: TGCGCCAGCAGCTCCCCTGGGCGGGCCTACAATGAGCAGTTCTTC.

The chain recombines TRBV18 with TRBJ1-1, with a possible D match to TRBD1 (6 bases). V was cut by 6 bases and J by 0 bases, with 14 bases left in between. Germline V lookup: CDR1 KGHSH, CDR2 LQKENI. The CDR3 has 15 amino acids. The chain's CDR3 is CASSPQGPMNTEAFF. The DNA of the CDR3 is TGTGCCAGCTCCCCGCAGGGGCCCATGAACACTGAAGCTTTCTTT.

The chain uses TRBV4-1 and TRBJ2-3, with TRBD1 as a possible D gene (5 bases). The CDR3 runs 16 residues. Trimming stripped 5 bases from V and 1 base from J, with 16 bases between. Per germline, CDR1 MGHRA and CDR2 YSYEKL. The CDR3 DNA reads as TGCGCCAGCAGCTCAAGAGAGGTCAGGGGCACAGATACGCAGTATTTT. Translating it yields CASSSREVRGTDTQYF.

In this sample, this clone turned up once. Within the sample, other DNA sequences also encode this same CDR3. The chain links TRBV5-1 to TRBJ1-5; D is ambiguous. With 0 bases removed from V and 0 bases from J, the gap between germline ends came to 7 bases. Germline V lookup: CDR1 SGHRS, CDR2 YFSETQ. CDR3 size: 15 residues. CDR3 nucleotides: TGCGCCAGCAGCTTGGCAGGTAATAGCAATCAGCCCCAGCATTTT. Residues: CASSLAGNSNQPQHF.

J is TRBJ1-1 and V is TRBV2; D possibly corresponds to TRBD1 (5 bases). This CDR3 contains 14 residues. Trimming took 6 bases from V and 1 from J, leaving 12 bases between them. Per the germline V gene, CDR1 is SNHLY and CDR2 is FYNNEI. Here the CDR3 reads CASSYSQGNTEAFF. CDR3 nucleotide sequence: TGTGCCAGCAGCTATTCCCAGGGGAACACTGAAGCTTTCTTT.